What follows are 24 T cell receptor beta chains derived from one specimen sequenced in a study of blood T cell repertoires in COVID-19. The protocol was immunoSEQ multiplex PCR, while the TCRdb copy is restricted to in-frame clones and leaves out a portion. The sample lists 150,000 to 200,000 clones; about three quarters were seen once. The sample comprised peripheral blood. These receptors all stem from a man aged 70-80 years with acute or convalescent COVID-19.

CDR3 in DNA: TGTGCCAGCAGTTACCCCTCCGGGACATTCAGAGATAACACTGAAGCTTTCTTT. This gives the protein CASSYPSGTFRDNTEAFF. The chain joins TRBV6-2 or TRBV6-3 to TRBJ1-1; perhaps TRBD1 as D (6 bases). The ends were cut back, 2 bases at V and 2 bases at J, with 21 bases in the middle. The CDR3 runs to 18 residues. Germline CDR1 is MNHEY and CDR2 is SVGEGT.

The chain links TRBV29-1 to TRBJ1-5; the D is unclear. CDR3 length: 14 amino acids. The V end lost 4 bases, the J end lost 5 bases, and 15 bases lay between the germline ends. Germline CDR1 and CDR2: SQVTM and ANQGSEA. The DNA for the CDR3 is TGCAGCGTTGTGACTGCCCAAAGCGATCAGCCCCAGCATTTT. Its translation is CSVVTAQSDQPQHF.

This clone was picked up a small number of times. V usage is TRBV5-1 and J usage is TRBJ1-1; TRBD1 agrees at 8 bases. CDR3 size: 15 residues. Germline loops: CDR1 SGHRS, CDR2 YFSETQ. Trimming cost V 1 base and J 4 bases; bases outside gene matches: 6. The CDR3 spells CASSLLGQAGTEAFF. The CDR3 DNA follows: TGCGCCAGCAGCTTGTTGGGACAGGCGGGCACTGAAGCTTTCTTT.

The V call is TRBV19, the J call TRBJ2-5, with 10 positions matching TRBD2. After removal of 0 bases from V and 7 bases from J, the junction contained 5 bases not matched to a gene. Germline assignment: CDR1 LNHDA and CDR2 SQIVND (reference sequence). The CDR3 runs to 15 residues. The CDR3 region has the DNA TGTGCCAGTAGTATAGAAGGAGTAGCGGGAGGGACCCAGTACTTC. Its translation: CASSIEGVAGGTQYF.

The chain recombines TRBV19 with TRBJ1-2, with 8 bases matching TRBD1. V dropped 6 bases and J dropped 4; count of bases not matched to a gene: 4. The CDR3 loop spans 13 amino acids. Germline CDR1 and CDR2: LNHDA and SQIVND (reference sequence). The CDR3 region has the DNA TGTGCCAGTAGCCCGACAGGGGCCTATGGCTACACCTTC. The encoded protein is CASSPTGAYGYTF.

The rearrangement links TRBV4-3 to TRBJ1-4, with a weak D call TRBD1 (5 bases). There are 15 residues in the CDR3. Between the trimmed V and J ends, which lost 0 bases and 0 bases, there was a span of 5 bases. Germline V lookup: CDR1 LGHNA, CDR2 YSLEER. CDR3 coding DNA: TGCGCCAGCAGCCAAGACAGGGCAACTAATGAAAAACTGTTTTTT. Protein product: CASSQDRATNEKLFF.

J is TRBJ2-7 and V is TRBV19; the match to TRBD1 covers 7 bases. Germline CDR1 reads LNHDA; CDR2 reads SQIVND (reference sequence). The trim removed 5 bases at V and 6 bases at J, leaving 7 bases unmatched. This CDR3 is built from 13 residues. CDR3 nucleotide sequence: TGTGCCAGTAGTGCCCAGACAGGGAGCGAGCAGTACTTC. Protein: CASSAQTGSEQYF.

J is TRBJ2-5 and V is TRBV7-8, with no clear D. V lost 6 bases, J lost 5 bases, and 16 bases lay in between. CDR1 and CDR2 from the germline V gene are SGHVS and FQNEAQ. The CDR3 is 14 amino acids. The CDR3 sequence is CASRLEPLLETQYF. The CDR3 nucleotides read TGTGCCAGCAGATTGGAGCCGTTGCTGGAGACCCAGTACTTC.

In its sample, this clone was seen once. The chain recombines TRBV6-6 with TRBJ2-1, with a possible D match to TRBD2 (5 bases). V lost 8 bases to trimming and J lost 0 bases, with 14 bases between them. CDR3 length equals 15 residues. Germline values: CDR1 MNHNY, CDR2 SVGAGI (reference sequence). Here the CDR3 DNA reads TGTGCCAGCGGAGGCTTATCCTTCTCCTACAATGAGCAGTTCTTC. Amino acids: CASGGLSFSYNEQFF.

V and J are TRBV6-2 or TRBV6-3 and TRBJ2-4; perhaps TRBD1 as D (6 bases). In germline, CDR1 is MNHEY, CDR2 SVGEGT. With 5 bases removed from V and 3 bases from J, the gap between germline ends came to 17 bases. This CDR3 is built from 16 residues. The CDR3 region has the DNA TGTGCCAGCAGTCCCATCAGACAGGCTGGCAAAAACATTCAGTACTTC. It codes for CASSPIRQAGKNIQYF.

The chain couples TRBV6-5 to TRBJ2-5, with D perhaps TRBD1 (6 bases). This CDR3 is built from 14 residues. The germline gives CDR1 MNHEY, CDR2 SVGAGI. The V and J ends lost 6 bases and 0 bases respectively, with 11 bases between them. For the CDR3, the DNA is TGTGCCAGCAGGGGGACATTGTACCAAGAGACCCAGTACTTC. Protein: CASRGTLYQETQYF.

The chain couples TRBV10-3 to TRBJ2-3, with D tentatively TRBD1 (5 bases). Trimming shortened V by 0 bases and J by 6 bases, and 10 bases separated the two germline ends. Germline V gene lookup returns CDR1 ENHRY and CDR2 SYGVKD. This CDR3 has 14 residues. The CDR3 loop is CAISESTSGDTQYF. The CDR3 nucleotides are TGTGCCATCAGTGAGTCGACTTCAGGGGATACGCAGTATTTT.

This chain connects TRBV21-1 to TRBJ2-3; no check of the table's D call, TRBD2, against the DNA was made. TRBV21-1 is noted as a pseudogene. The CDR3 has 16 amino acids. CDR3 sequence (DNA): TGTGCCAGCAGCCCAGGGAGGGGAGAAGGCACAGATACGCAGTATTTT. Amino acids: CASSPGRGEGTDTQYF.

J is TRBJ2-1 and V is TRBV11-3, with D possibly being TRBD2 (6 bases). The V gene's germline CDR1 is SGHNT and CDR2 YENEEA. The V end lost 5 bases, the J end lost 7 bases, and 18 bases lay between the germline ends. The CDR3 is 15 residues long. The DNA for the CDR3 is TGTGCCAGCAGCCCCACTAGCCCACGGAAGAATGAGCAGTTCTTC. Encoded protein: CASSPTSPRKNEQFF.

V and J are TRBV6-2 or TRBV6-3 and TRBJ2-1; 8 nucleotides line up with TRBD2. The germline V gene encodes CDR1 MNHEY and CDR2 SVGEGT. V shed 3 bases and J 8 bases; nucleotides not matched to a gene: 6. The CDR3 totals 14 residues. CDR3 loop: CASSYRGLGYEQFF. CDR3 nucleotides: TGTGCCAGCAGTTATAGGGGACTAGGGTATGAGCAGTTCTTC.

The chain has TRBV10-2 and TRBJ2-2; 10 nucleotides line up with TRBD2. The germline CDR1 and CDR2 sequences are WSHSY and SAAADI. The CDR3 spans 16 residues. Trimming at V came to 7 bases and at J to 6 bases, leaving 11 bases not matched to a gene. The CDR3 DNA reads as TGCGCCAGCAAATCGCCTAGCGGGGGTTCCGCCGGGGAGCTGTTTTTT. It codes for CASKSPSGGSAGELFF.

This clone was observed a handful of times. The CDR3 here is CAARDRGNYGYTF. The CDR3 coding sequence is TGTGCCGCACGGGACAGGGGGAACTATGGCTACACCTTC. The J gene is TRBJ1-2, the V gene TRBV5-3, with 11 bases aligning to TRBD1. TRBV5-3 is assigned to the ORF class and has an uncertain function. The CDR3 has 13 amino acids. Trimming took 10 bases from V and 2 from J; bases not matched to a gene: 4.

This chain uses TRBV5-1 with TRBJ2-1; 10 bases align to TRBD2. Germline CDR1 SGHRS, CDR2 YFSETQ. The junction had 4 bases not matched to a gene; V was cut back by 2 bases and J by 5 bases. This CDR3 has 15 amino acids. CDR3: CASSLLAGPDNEQFF. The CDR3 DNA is TGCGCCAGCAGCTTACTAGCGGGGCCCGACAATGAGCAGTTCTTC.

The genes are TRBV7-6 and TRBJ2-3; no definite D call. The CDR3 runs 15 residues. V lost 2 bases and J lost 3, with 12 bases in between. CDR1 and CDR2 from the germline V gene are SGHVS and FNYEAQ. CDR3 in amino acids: CASSLSPDGTDTQYF. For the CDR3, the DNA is TGTGCCAGCAGCTTAAGCCCAGACGGGACAGATACGCAGTATTTT. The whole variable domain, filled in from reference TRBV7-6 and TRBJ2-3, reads GAGVSQSPRYKVTKRGQDVALRCDPISGHVSLYWYRQALGQGPEFLTYFNYEAQQDKSGLPNDRFSAERPEGSISTLTIQRTEQRDSAMYRCASSLSPDGTDTQYFGPGTRLTVL.

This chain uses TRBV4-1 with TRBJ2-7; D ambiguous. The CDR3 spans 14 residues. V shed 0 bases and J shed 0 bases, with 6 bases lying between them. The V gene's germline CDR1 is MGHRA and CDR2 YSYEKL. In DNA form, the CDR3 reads TGCGCCAGCAGCCAAGATTCCGGCTCCTACGAGCAGTACTTC. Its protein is CASSQDSGSYEQYF.

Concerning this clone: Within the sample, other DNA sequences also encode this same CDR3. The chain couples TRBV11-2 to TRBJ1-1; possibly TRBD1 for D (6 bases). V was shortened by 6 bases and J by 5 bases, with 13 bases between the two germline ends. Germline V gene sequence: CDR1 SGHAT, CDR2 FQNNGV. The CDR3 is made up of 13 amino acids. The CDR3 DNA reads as TGTGCCAGCAGTACTCAGGGGAGTACTGAAGCTTTCTTT. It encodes CASSTQGSTEAFF.

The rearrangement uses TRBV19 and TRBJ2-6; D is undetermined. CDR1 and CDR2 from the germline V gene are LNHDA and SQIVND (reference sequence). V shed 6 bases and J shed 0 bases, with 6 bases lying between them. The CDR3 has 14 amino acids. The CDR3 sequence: CASRILSGANVLTF. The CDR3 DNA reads TGTGCCAGTAGAATCCTCTCTGGGGCCAACGTCCTGACTTTC.

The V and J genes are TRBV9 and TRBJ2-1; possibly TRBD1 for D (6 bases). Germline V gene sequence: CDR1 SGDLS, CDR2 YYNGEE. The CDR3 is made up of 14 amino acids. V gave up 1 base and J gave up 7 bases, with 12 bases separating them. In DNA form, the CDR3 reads TGTGCCAGCAGCGTATCAGGGGTCGTAAATGAGCAGTTCTTC. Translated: CASSVSGVVNEQFF.

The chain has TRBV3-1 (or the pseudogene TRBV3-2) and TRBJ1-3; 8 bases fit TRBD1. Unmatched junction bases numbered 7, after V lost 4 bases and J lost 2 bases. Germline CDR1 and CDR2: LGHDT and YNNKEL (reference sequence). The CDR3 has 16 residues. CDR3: CASSPRGLDPGNTIYF. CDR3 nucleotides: TGTGCCAGCAGCCCCAGGGGGCTAGATCCTGGAAACACCATATATTTT.